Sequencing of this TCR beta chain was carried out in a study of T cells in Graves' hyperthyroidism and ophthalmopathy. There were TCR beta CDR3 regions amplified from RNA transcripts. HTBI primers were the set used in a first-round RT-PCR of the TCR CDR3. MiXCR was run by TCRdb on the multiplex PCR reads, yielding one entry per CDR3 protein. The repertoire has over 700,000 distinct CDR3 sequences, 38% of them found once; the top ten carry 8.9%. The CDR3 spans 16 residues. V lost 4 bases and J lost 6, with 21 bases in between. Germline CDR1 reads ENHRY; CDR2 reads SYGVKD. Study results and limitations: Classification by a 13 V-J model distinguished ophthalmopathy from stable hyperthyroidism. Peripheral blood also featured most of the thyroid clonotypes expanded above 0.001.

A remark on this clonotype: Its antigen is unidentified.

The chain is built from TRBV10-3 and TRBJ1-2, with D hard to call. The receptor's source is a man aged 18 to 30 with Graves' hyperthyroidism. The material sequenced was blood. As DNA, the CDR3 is TGTGCCATCAGTGCGTCTAGTCTTTGGCGGGCGAATGGCTACACCTTC. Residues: CAISASSLWRANGYTF.